This TCR beta chain originates from a study of breast tumors, draining lymph nodes, adjacent tissues. V lost 4 bases and J lost 5; bases outside the gene matches: 5. The germline gives CDR1 SGHTA, CDR2 FQGTGA. There are 14 residues in the CDR3. General study points: The lymph node origin of tumor T cells was framed as consistent with a hypothesis, not demonstrated. Tumors had less TCR diversity than lymph nodes, more than nontumor tissue.

This clonotype was counted at least ten times. Its antigen is still unknown. Samples came from axillary lymph nodes draining the breast cancer. TCRdb re-called the multiplex PCR reads through MiXCR, storing one row per CDR3 protein. Of about 120,000 distinct CDR3 sequences listed, 20% are singletons. The rearrangement links TRBV7-3 to TRBJ2-5; 9 positions match TRBD1. The TCR comes from a female donor with breast cancer. Some clones in this sample may be carry-over from other donors' samples. Sequences were obtained from axillary lymph node tissue. This CDR3 reads CASSSGTGIETQYF. The CDR3 nucleotides are TGTGCCAGCAGCTCAGGGACAGGGATCGAGACCCAGTACTTC.